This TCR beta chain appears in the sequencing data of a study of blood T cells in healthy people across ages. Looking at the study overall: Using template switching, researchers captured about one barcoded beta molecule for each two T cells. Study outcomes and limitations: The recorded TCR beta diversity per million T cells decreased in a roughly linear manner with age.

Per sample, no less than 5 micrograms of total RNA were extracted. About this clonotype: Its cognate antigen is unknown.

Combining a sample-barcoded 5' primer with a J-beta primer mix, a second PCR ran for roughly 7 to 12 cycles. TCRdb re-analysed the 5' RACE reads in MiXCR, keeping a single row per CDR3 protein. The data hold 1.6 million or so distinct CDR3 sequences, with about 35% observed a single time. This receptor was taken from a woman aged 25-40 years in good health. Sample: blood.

CDR3 sequence reads: CSVRADWNTGELFF. Written as DNA, the CDR3 is TGCAGCGTTCGGGCAGACTGGAACACCGGGGAGCTGTTTTTT. This chain links TRBV29-1 with TRBJ2-2, with unresolved D. V was shortened by 5 bases and J by 1 base, with 11 bases between the two germline ends. Germline V CDR1 and CDR2: SQVTM, ANQGSEA. The CDR3 has 14 residues.